Below, 15 T cell receptor beta chains from the same sample are listed, as sequenced in a study of T cells in Graves' hyperthyroidism and ophthalmopathy. Amplification yielded TCR beta CDR3 regions, with RNA transcripts as the source. Researchers ran a first-round RT-PCR on the TCR CDR3 using the HTBI primer set. TCRdb re-called the multiplex PCR reads with MiXCR, one entry per CDR3 protein. The data show roughly 380,000 distinct CDR3 sequences, about 13% seen once. The sequencing sample was made of blood. These receptors were obtained from a man between 25 and 39 years old with Graves' hyperthyroidism that later progressed to Graves' ophthalmopathy.

This clonotype was found a few times. This chain joins TRBV11-2 and TRBJ1-6; the D gene is possibly TRBD1 (6 bases). The V end was cut by 5 bases, the J end by 9 bases, with 17 bases between. This CDR3 is built from 15 residues. Per the germline V gene, CDR1 is SGHAT and CDR2 is FQNNGV. CDR3 DNA: TGTGCCAGCAGCACTTTACGGGGGCTGGGTTCACCCCTCCACTTT. Translating it yields CASSTLRGLGSPLHF.

The V call is TRBV9, the J call TRBJ2-7; 9 bases align to TRBD1. Per the germline V gene, CDR1 is SGDLS and CDR2 is YYNGEE. The CDR3 contains 14 residues. CDR3 nucleotides: TGTGCCAGCAGCACCGGGACAGGGTCCTACGAGCAGTATGTC. Translating it yields CASSTGTGSYEQYV.

CDR3 DNA: TGTGCCAGCAGTAACCCACAGGGGGCATCCCGCACAGATACGCAGTATTTT. Translated, it gives CASSNPQGASRTDTQYF. The chain links TRBV6-5 to TRBJ2-3; 9 bases match TRBD1. The germline CDR1 and CDR2 sequences are MNHEY and SVGAGI. The CDR3 has 17 amino acids. The ends lost 5 bases at V and 1 base at J; junction bases unmatched: 10.

Concerning this clonotype itself: One base away lies a much larger clone, so this may be a sequencing read error. V gene TRBV11-2 combines with J gene TRBJ2-5; D remains ambiguous. The germline gives CDR1 SGHAT, CDR2 FQNNGV. There are 15 residues in the CDR3. CDR3 DNA: TGTGCCAGCAGCTTAGAGTTCCAGGCCCAAGAGGCCCAGTACTTC. It specifies CASSLEFQAQEAQYF.

V is TRBV27 and J is TRBJ2-5, with 8 bases lining up with TRBD1. The CDR3 is made up of 15 amino acids. V lost 6 bases and J lost 3; bases outside the gene matches: 9. CDR1 MNHEY and CDR2 SMNVEV come from the germline V gene (reference sequence). CDR3 region: CASSQGQGRKETQYF. CDR3 DNA: TGTGCCAGCAGCCAAGGACAGGGACGCAAAGAGACCCAGTACTTC.

This clonotype turned up a few times. This sequence joins TRBV20-1 and TRBJ2-6, with 7 bases fitting TRBD1. Germline V CDR1 and CDR2: DFQATT, SNEGSKA (reference sequence). The CDR3 has 14 residues. V was clipped by 3 bases and J by 4 bases; unmatched bases: 3. The CDR3 is CSARTGSGANVLTF. As DNA, the CDR3 is TGCAGTGCTAGGACAGGGTCCGGGGCCAACGTCCTGACTTTC.

This clonotype was detected a few times. The V and J genes are TRBV28 and TRBJ2-7; D remains ambiguous. Trimming removed 5 bases from V and 5 bases from J, with 16 bases in between. The CDR3 has 14 amino acids. Germline lookup yields CDR1 MDHEN and CDR2 SYDVKM. Here the CDR3 DNA reads TGTGCCAGCAGTCCGAAGAGAAGTGGGGACGAGCAGTACTTC. Its translation: CASSPKRSGDEQYF.

The sample holds a few counts of this clonotype. J is TRBJ2-3 and V is TRBV20-1; 11 bases fit TRBD2. Germline values: CDR1 DFQATT, CDR2 SNEGSKA (reference sequence). The CDR3 length is 16 residues. Germline trimming cut 3 bases from V and 4 bases from J; bases unmatched to any gene: 9. In DNA, the CDR3 is TGCAGTGCTAGCTACATAGCGGGGGGGCCTTCAGATACGCAGTATTTT. This codes for CSASYIAGGPSDTQYF.

This clonotype was seen at least ten times. This chain joins TRBV6-5 and TRBJ1-1, with D tentatively TRBD1 (5 bases). This CDR3 comprises 14 residues. Trimming removed 2 bases from V and 4 bases from J, with 11 bases in between. CDR1 is MNHEY and CDR2 is SVGAGI in the germline V gene. The CDR3 protein is CASSYAPGGTEAFF. CDR3 in DNA: TGTGCCAGCAGTTACGCCCCGGGGGGCACTGAAGCTTTCTTT.

This clonotype was picked up many times. V usage is TRBV6-1 and J usage is TRBJ1-6; 10 bases line up with TRBD1. The trim removed 3 bases at V and 5 bases at J, leaving 1 base unmatched. This CDR3 comprises 15 residues. Germline CDR1 is MNHNS and CDR2 is SASEGT. The CDR3 is CASSETGGNNSPLHF. The CDR3 DNA reads as TGTGCCAGCAGTGAGACAGGGGGCAATAATTCACCCCTCCACTTT.

This clonotype was counted between two and nine times. The V call is TRBV3-1, the J call TRBJ1-1, with D possibly TRBD1 on 6 matching bases. Germline V gene sequence: CDR1 LGHDT, CDR2 YNNKEL (reference sequence). Trimming pared 0 bases from V and 7 bases from J, leaving 21 bases between. The CDR3 spans 17 residues. The CDR3 sequence: CASSQDKLRDNGNEAFF. The DNA for the CDR3 is TGTGCCAGCAGCCAAGATAAGCTAAGGGACAACGGAAATGAAGCTTTCTTT.

The chain couples TRBV30 to TRBJ2-3; a possible D gene is TRBD1 (6 bases). The CDR3 loop spans 16 amino acids. Between the trimmed V and J ends, which lost 2 bases and 2 bases, there was a span of 17 bases. Germline loops: CDR1 GTSNPN, CDR2 SVGIG (reference sequence). CDR3 in amino acids: CAWSKRWGPSTDTQYF. The CDR3 DNA sequence: TGTGCCTGGAGTAAGCGGTGGGGGCCTTCCACAGATACGCAGTATTTT.

The chain joins TRBV24-1 to TRBJ2-1; no firm D call. Germline lookup yields CDR1 KGHDR and CDR2 SFDVKD. Trimming pared 3 bases from V and 0 bases from J, leaving 11 bases between. This CDR3 is 16 amino acids long. This CDR3 reads CATSDTDTNSYNEQFF. The CDR3 region has the DNA TGTGCCACCAGTGATACCGACACTAACTCCTACAATGAGCAGTTCTTC.

To note about this clonotype: A much bigger clone sits one base away, suggesting this may be a read error. The chain links TRBV20-1 to TRBJ2-7, with TRBD1 matching 8 bases. This CDR3 spans 14 amino acids. V dropped 0 bases and J dropped 4; count of bases not matched to a gene: 5. The germline CDR1 and CDR2 sequences are DFQATT and SNEGSKA (reference sequence). The CDR3 nucleotides read TGCAGTGCTAGAGAGGCAGGGGGCGCTTACGAGCAGTACTTC. Its translation: CSAREAGGAYEQYF.

There are many counts of this clonotype. This chain connects TRBV12-3 or TRBV12-4 to TRBJ2-5; a possible D gene is TRBD2 (7 bases). V lost 3 bases to trimming and J lost 9 bases, with 20 bases between them. CDR3 length: 15 residues. The CDR3 loop is CASSFHGGQAGAQYF. The CDR3 DNA is TGTGCCAGCAGTTTTCACGGGGGGCAGGCCGGGGCCCAGTACTTC.